This T cell receptor (beta chain) was sequenced for a study of identical twins. Notes on this clonotype: What it binds is not known.

Healthy Caucasian donors formed the entire cohort. TCRdb re-derived calls from the 5' RACE reads in MiXCR, one entry per CDR3 protein. The top ten hold about 0.54% of the sample, which has around 480,000 distinct CDR3 sequences, 12% to 15% seen once. CDR1 is LNHNV and CDR2 is YYDKDF in the germline V gene (reference sequence). The CDR3 is made up of 16 amino acids. The J segment lost 2 bases and the V segment lost 2 bases, leaving 8 bases of the junction unmatched. General study findings and limits: Shared out-of-frame alpha sequences (those common to twins) showed excess low generation probability. In cord blood, abundant beta clonotypes had fewer insertions; memory showed no trend.

This same sample was also taken into another study, of yellow fever vaccine responses in identical twins.

The sequence came from a young woman in good health. The genes are TRBV15 and TRBJ2-5; 7 nucleotides match TRBD1. The sample taken for sequencing was CD4+ T cells sorted from blood. The CDR3 nucleotides read TGTGCCACCAGCAGATCGGACAGGACCCCACAAGAGACCCAGTACTTC. Protein product: CATSRSDRTPQETQYF.